Below, 27 T cell receptor beta chains from the same sample are listed, as sequenced in a study of T cell repertoires in cytomegalovirus infection (dated by TCRdb to the late 2010s). Sequencing instrument: Illumina HiSeq 1500. TCRdb reworked the public reads: Q25 trimming with fastp, MiXCR clone assembly, productive beta chains retained. For every CDR3 protein sequence, its rows merge into one entry that carries the most common genes and DNA. The sample contains 250,000 to 300,000 distinct CDR3 sequences, about 17% of them found a single time. Of the sample, approximately 44% is held by the ten largest clones. Sample: CD8+ T cells from PBMCs. The receptor set was obtained from a human donor in good health (CMV status not recorded). Some clones in this sample may be carry-over from other donors' samples.

This clonotype appeared many times. The junction departs from germline at one end; a sequencing error may be responsible. The V gene is TRBV14, the J gene TRBJ2-1, with D perhaps matching TRBD2 (6 bases). The CDR3 length is 13 residues. CDR1 is SGHDN and CDR2 is FVKESK in the germline V gene. This chain's CDR3 is CASSQVGGWSQIF. As DNA, the CDR3 is TGTGCCAGCAGCCAAGTGGGGGGATGGAGCCAGATCTTC.

In this sample, this clonotype turned up many times. This chain joins TRBV7-8 and TRBJ2-7; no clear D gene. This CDR3 region has 13 residues. V lost 4 bases and J 0 bases, leaving 7 bases between the germline ends. Looked up from germline, CDR1 is SGHVS and CDR2 is FQNEAQ. CDR3 nucleotide sequence: TGTGCCAGCAGCTGGCGCCCCTCCTACGAGCAGTACTTC. The encoded protein is CASSWRPSYEQYF. Full variable domain (rest looked up from reference TRBV7-8 and TRBJ2-7): GAGVSQSPRYKVAKRGQDVALRCDPISGHVSLFWYQQALGQGPEFLTYFQNEAQLDKSGLPSDRFFAERPEGSVSTLKIQRTQQEDSAVYLCASSWRPSYEQYFGPGTRLTVT.

This clonotype showed up many times. The rearrangement uses TRBV28 and TRBJ1-2; TRBD1 aligns across 9 bases. J gave up 4 bases and V 4 bases, and 13 bases lay outside the gene matches. This CDR3 has 17 residues. Looked up from germline, CDR1 is MDHEN and CDR2 is SYDVKM. The CDR3 DNA reads TGTGCCAGCAGTTCTCCGGGACAGGGAACGAGTAGCTATGGCTACACCTTC. As protein: CASSSPGQGTSSYGYTF.

This clonotype came up a few times. This chain uses TRBV5-1 with TRBJ2-1; weak D call: TRBD2 (6 bases). This CDR3 region has 17 residues. CDR1 and CDR2 (germline): SGHRS, YFSETQ. Trimming took off 2 bases at V and 0 bases at J, with 15 bases between the two ends. The CDR3 region has the DNA TGCGCCAGCAGCTTCGCTTACGAGGGAGGCTCCTACAATGAGCAGTTCTTC. This sequence encodes CASSFAYEGGSYNEQFF. Combining the CDR3 with reference TRBV5-1 and TRBJ2-1 gives the whole variable domain KAGVTQTPRYLIKTRGQQVTLSCSPISGHRSVSWYQQTPGQGLQFLFEYFSETQRNKGNFPGRFSGRQFSNSRSEMNVSTLELGDSALYLCASSFAYEGGSYNEQFFGPGTRLTVL.

The chain links TRBV7-9 to TRBJ2-7, with D unresolved. Germline V lookup: CDR1 SEHNR, CDR2 FQNEAQ (reference sequence). There are 13 residues in the CDR3. V was trimmed by 4 bases and J by 2 bases, leaving 9 bases between them. Written as DNA, the CDR3 is TGTGCCAGCAGCTATGACCCGACCTACGAGCAGTACTTC. Amino acids: CASSYDPTYEQYF. Filled out from reference TRBV7-9 and TRBJ2-7, the complete variable domain reads DTGVSQNPRHKITKRGQNVTFRCDPISEHNRLYWYRQTLGQGPEFLTYFQNEAQLEKSRLLSDRFSAERPKGSFSTLEIQRTEQGDSAMYLCASSYDPTYEQYFGPGTRLTVT.

This chain uses TRBV7-9 with TRBJ2-3, with TRBD2 identical over 10 bases. The CDR3 runs to 18 residues. V lost 7 bases, J lost 2 bases, and 15 bases stayed unmatched. Germline V gene lookup returns CDR1 SEHNR and CDR2 FQNEAQ (reference sequence). The chain's CDR3 is CASTGLLAGMTFTDTQYF. For the CDR3, the DNA is TGTGCCAGCACCGGTTTACTAGCGGGGATGACTTTCACAGATACGCAGTATTTT.

This chain connects TRBV13 to TRBJ2-3; 7 nucleotides line up with TRBD2. The CDR3 has 18 residues. Germline loops: CDR1 PRHDT, CDR2 FYEKMQ (reference sequence). The V and J ends lost 0 bases and 0 bases, in that order; junction bases with no gene match: 9. The CDR3 protein is CASSLGLNLGGSTDTQYF. CDR3 bases: TGTGCCAGCAGCTTAGGCCTCAATCTCGGGGGGAGCACAGATACGCAGTATTTT.

This clonotype was seen a handful of times. The rearrangement links TRBV24-1 to TRBJ1-6, with TRBD1 matching over 9 bases. The germline V gene has CDR1 KGHDR and CDR2 SFDVKD. The CDR3 has 13 amino acids. J gave up 11 bases and V 9 bases, and 7 bases lay outside the gene matches. The CDR3 sequence is CATVYNRGPPLHF. CDR3 sequence (DNA): TGTGCCACCGTTTATAACAGGGGGCCACCCCTCCACTTT.

At least ten counts were recorded for this clonotype. J is TRBJ1-5 and V is TRBV19, with TRBD1 identical over 9 bases. Germline V lookup: CDR1 LNHDA, CDR2 SQIVND (reference sequence). J lost 5 bases, V lost 7 bases, and 18 bases had no gene match. The CDR3 totals 18 residues. CDR3: CASKSSGTGYFLDQPQHF. As DNA, the CDR3 is TGTGCCAGTAAGAGTTCCGGGACAGGGTACTTTCTTGATCAGCCCCAGCATTTT.

The chain couples TRBV6-5 to TRBJ1-3; 8 positions agree with TRBD1. This CDR3 region has 17 residues. Germline CDR1 MNHEY, CDR2 SVGAGI. Trimming at V came to 3 bases and at J to 1 base, leaving 8 bases not matched to a gene. CDR3 DNA: TGTGCCAGCAGTTATGGGGCCCAGGGGGCATCTGGAAACACCATATATTTT. It yields the protein CASSYGAQGASGNTIYF.

This clonotype has a count of ten or more. V gene TRBV7-2 combines with J gene TRBJ2-3; either TRBD1 or TRBD2 may fit D (6 bases each). The CDR3 has 15 residues. V was trimmed by 5 bases and J by 1 base, leaving 13 bases between them. Germline loops: CDR1 SGHTA, CDR2 FQGNSA. The CDR3 is CASSRRGDRTDTQYF. CDR3 in DNA: TGTGCCAGCAGCCGTAGGGGGGATCGCACAGATACGCAGTATTTT.

This clonotype appeared many times. This chain uses TRBV6-1 with TRBJ2-4, with D possibly called TRBD1 or TRBD2 (6 bases each). This CDR3 is built from 16 residues. Trimming took off 6 bases at V and 5 bases at J, with 20 bases between the two ends. The germline V gene encodes CDR1 MNHNS and CDR2 SASEGT. The DNA of the CDR3 is TGTGCCAGCAGCCGAAAGGGGGGATATGGCGAAAACATTCAGTACTTC. This translates into CASSRKGGYGENIQYF.

The V gene is TRBV25-1, the J gene TRBJ1-3; a weak D match, TRBD1 (6 bases). There are 16 residues in the CDR3. The germline V gene encodes CDR1 MGHDK and CDR2 SYGVNS. Trimming removed 6 bases at V and 3 bases at J, with 18 bases between. CDR3 bases: TGTGCCAGCAGGGAAGGGACACATGCGGATGGAAACACCATATATTTT. It specifies CASREGTHADGNTIYF.

V usage is TRBV28 and J usage is TRBJ2-1; 8 positions match TRBD2. Trimming cost V 5 bases and J 4 bases; bases outside gene matches: 19. Germline assignment: CDR1 MDHEN and CDR2 SYDVKM. This CDR3 region has 19 residues. The CDR3 DNA sequence: TGTGCCAGCAGTCCCCGGGGAGCGGGGGCCGGCCCTTTTTACAATGAGCAGTTCTTC. Residues: CASSPRGAGAGPFYNEQFF.

This clonotype was observed many times. This chain joins TRBV7-2 and TRBJ2-7; D gene unclear. V was cut by 2 bases and J by 5 bases, with 19 bases left in between. Germline V gene sequence: CDR1 SGHTA, CDR2 FQGNSA. There are 16 residues in the CDR3. The CDR3 here is CASSLIPRATGHEQYF. DNA of the CDR3: TGTGCCAGCAGCTTAATCCCCCGGGCCACGGGCCACGAGCAGTACTTC. Drawing the rest from reference TRBV7-2 and TRBJ2-7, the complete variable domain is GAGVSQSPSNKVTEKGKDVELRCDPISGHTALYWYRQSLGQGLEFLIYFQGNSAPDKSGLPSDRFSAERTGGSVSTLTIQRTQQEDSAVYLCASSLIPRATGHEQYFGPGTRLTVT.

This clonotype was seen a few times. This chain connects TRBV29-1 to TRBJ2-3; no definite D call. The CDR3 extends over 13 amino acids. Trimming removed 0 bases from V and 10 bases from J, with 14 bases in between. The V gene's germline CDR1 is SQVTM and CDR2 ANQGSEA. The CDR3: CSVEESFDSPQYF. DNA of the CDR3: TGCAGCGTTGAAGAGTCATTTGACTCCCCGCAGTATTTT.

This clonotype was seen ten or more times. This sequence joins TRBV5-1 and TRBJ1-1, with D maybe TRBD1 (6 bases). CDR3 length equals 15 residues. V was cut by 1 base and J by 1 base, with 11 bases left in between. Germline CDR1 reads SGHRS; CDR2 reads YFSETQ. CDR3 sequence: CASSLWTAQNTEAFF. The DNA of the CDR3 is TGCGCCAGCAGCTTGTGGACAGCCCAGAACACTGAAGCTTTCTTT.

The chain joins TRBV27 to TRBJ2-5; perhaps TRBD2 as D (7 bases). The CDR3 length is 16 residues. Germline V gives CDR1 MNHEY, CDR2 SMNVEV (reference sequence). V shed 9 bases and J shed 5 bases, with 25 bases lying between them. For the CDR3, the DNA is TGTGCCAGTCGCCGGGTAGGGAGGGGGAGGTTGGAGACCCAGTACTTC. As protein: CASRRVGRGRLETQYF.

The chain joins TRBV6-6 to TRBJ2-3; tentatively, D is TRBD1 (6 bases). The CDR3 has 17 residues. CDR1 and CDR2 from the germline V gene are MNHNY and SVGAGI (reference sequence). The germline V and J ends were trimmed by 0 bases and 5 bases, with 18 bases remaining between them. The CDR3 sequence: CASSYSNGGQKRDTQYF. The CDR3, as DNA: TGTGCCAGCAGTTACTCGAATGGGGGCCAAAAGAGAGATACGCAGTATTTT.

The CDR3 DNA reads TGTGCCAGCAACAAATTTGGGGAGGGGCAAGAGACCCAGTACTTC. This encodes CASNKFGEGQETQYF. This chain connects TRBV5-6 to TRBJ2-5; 7 bases line up with TRBD2. Per germline, CDR1 SGHDT and CDR2 YYEEEE. V was clipped by 6 bases and J by 2 bases; unmatched bases: 10. The CDR3 covers 15 residues. Full variable domain (outside the CDR3, taken from reference TRBV5-6 and TRBJ2-5): DAGVTQSPTHLIKTRGQQVTLRCSPKSGHDTVSWYQQALGQGPQFIFQYYEEEERQRGNFPDRFSGHQFPNYSSELNVNALLLGDSALYLCASNKFGEGQETQYFGPGTRLLVL.

A remark on this clonotype: This may stem from a read error, because a much larger clone lies one nucleotide away. V usage is TRBV11-2 and J usage is TRBJ1-1; D possibly corresponds to TRBD1 (6 bases). Per germline, CDR1 SGHAT and CDR2 FQNNGV. The CDR3 is made up of 16 amino acids. The CDR3 nucleotides read TGTGCCAGCAGCCATAGAGTAGGACAGAAGAACACTGACGCTTTCTTT. This translates into CASSHRVGQKNTDAFF.

The chain is built from TRBV7-2 and TRBJ1-2; 7 bases are a match to TRBD1. Trimming at V came to 5 bases and at J to 0 bases, leaving 6 bases not matched to a gene. Germline assignment: CDR1 SGHTA and CDR2 FQGNSA. The CDR3 is made up of 15 amino acids. CDR3 sequence (DNA): TGTGCCAGCAGCCGAGGGACAGACACTAACTATGGCTACACCTTC. Residues: CASSRGTDTNYGYTF.

This clonotype was recorded many times. The CDR3 DNA is TGCAGTGCTAGAGACGGGACAGCTAGCTCCTATAATTCACCCCTCCACTTT. Translated, it gives CSARDGTASSYNSPLHF. This chain joins TRBV20-1 and TRBJ1-6, with 7 nucleotides matching TRBD1. In germline, CDR1 is DFQATT, CDR2 SNEGSKA (reference sequence). V lost 0 bases to trimming and J lost 0 bases; unmatched junction nucleotides: 5. The CDR3 runs 17 residues.

This clonotype was recorded at least ten times. The J gene is TRBJ2-7, the V gene TRBV7-2; D is perhaps TRBD2 (6 bases). The CDR3 totals 15 residues. Germline V gives CDR1 SGHTA, CDR2 FQGNSA. Trimming shortened V by 1 base and J by 2 bases, and 12 bases separated the two germline ends. The chain's CDR3 is CASSLEAGSTYEQYF. The CDR3, as DNA: TGTGCCAGCAGCTTAGAGGCGGGGAGCACCTACGAGCAGTACTTC.

The chain is built from TRBV28 and TRBJ2-7; 12 nucleotides align to TRBD2. V dropped 8 bases and J dropped 3; count of bases not matched to a gene: 8. The germline V gene has CDR1 MDHEN and CDR2 SYDVKM. The CDR3 has 15 residues. This CDR3 is CASRLAGELFYEQYF. CDR3 DNA: TGTGCCAGCCGACTAGCGGGGGAACTTTTCTACGAGCAGTACTTC. Full variable domain (remainder filled in from reference TRBV28 and TRBJ2-7): DVKVTQSSRYLVKRTGEKVFLECVQDMDHENMFWYRQDPGLGLRLIYFSYDVKMKEKGDIPEGYSVSREKKERFSLILESASTNQTSMYLCASRLAGELFYEQYFGPGTRLTVT.

This CDR3 is CSVVLKGGSYEQYF. CDR3 DNA sequence: TGCAGCGTTGTTTTGAAGGGTGGGTCCTACGAGCAGTACTTC. This chain connects TRBV29-1 to TRBJ2-7; D uncertain. The CDR3 is 14 amino acids. Germline assignment: CDR1 SQVTM and CDR2 ANQGSEA. V gave up 4 bases and J gave up 1 base, with 14 bases separating them.

This clonotype was seen repeatedly, ten times or more. The chain uses TRBV7-9 and TRBJ1-1; 9 nucleotides align to TRBD1. The CDR3 is made up of 16 amino acids. Trimming took 7 bases from V and 0 from J; bases not matched to a gene: 9. Germline V lookup: CDR1 SEHNR, CDR2 FQNEAQ (reference sequence). The CDR3 DNA follows: TGTGCCAGCACTCTAGAGGGACAGGGATTGAACACTGAAGCTTTCTTT. It translates to CASTLEGQGLNTEAFF.